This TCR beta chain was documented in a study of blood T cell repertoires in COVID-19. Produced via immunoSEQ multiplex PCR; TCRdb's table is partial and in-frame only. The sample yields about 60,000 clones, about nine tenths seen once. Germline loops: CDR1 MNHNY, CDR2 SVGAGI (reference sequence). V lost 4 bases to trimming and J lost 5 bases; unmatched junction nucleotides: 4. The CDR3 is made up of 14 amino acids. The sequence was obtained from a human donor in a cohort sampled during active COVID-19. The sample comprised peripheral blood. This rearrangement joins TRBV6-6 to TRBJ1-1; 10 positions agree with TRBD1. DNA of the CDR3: TGTGCCAGCAGTTCTCCGGACAGGGGGACTGAAGCTTTCTTT. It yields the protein CASSSPDRGTEAFF.